The T cell receptor (beta chain) described here comes from a study of blood T cell repertoires in COVID-19. Whole-study context: In each case, the material was cDNA or gDNA derived from T cells, B-cell-depleted T cells, or PBMCs.

This table comes from immunoSEQ multiplex PCR, and its TCRdb copy is limited to in-frame clones, with some not included. The profile shows about 35,000 clones, around 87% of them singletons. There are 14 residues in the CDR3. The germline V gene has CDR1 SQVTM and CDR2 ANQGSEA. V trimming: 4 bases; J trimming: 2 bases; junction bases outside the gene matches: 2. Sequencing was done on a sample of peripheral blood. This sequence originates from a man at least 80 years old with active COVID-19. The V call is TRBV29-1, the J call TRBJ2-3; 11 bases align to TRBD2. The CDR3 spells CSVATSGNTDTQYF. The CDR3 coding sequence is TGCAGCGTTGCGACTAGCGGGAACACAGATACGCAGTATTTT.